The sequence of this TCR beta chain was determined in a study of cytomegalovirus exposure and HLA in healthy donors. About this clone: Its target is not known.

Vbeta (60) and Jbeta (13) primers were used in the PCR. TCRdb's copy holds only in-frame clones and misses some; the assay was immunoSEQ multiplex PCR. The top ten hold approximately 4.2% of the sample, which has about 150,000 clones, more than 80% seen once. V was clipped by 0 bases and J by 4 bases; unmatched bases: 5. The CDR3 runs to 15 residues. CDR1 and CDR2 from the germline V gene are LNHNV and YYDKDF (reference sequence). General study points: A later analysis associated 15,000 or so TCR beta sequences with HLA alleles at a 0.05 false discovery rate.

The V and J genes are TRBV15 and TRBJ2-5, with TRBD2 matching over 7 bases. This TCR derives from a middle-aged woman in good health and CMV-seropositive. Sequencing was carried out using PBMCs. In DNA form, the CDR3 reads TGTGCCACCAGCAGAGACGGGGCGGGAGCAGAGACCCAGTACTTC. Its protein is CATSRDGAGAETQYF. The full variable domain, in which reference TRBV15 and TRBJ2-5 provide the parts outside the CDR3, is DAMVIQNPRYQVTQFGKPVTLSCSQTLNHNVMYWYQQKSSQAPKLLFHYYDKDFNNEADTPDNFQSRRPNTSFCFLDIRSPGLGDTAMYLCATSRDGAGAETQYFGPGTRLLVL.